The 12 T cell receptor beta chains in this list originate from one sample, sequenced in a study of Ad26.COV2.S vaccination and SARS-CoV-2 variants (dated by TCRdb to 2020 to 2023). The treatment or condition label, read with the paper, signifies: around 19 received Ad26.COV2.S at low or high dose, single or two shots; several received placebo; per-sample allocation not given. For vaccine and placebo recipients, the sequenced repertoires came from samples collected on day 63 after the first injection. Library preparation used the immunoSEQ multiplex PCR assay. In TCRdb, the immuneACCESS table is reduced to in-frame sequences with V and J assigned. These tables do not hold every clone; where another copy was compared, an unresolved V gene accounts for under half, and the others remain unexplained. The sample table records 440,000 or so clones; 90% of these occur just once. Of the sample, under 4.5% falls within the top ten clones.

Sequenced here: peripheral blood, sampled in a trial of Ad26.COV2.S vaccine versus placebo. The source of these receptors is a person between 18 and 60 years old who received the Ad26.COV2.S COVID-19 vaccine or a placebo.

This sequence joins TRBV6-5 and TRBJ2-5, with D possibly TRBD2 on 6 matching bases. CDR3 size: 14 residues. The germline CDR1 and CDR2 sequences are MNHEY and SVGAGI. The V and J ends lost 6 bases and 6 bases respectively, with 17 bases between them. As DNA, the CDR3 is TGTGCCAGCAGAGGGGACTTACGGAAGAAGACCCAGTACTTC. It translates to CASRGDLRKKTQYF.

CDR3 protein: CASSYSISSRFEAFF. CDR3 nucleotide sequence: TGTGCCAGCAGTTACTCGATTTCCAGTCGATTTGAAGCTTTCTTT. The chain couples TRBV6-5 to TRBJ1-1; D gene uncertain. The ends were cut back, 0 bases at V and 7 bases at J, with 15 bases in the middle. The germline V gene has CDR1 MNHEY and CDR2 SVGAGI. This CDR3 is 15 amino acids long.

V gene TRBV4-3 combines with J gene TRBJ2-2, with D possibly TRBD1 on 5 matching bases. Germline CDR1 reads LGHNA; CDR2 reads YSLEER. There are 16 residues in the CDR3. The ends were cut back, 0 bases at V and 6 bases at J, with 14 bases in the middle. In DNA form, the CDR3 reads TGCGCCAGCAGCCAAGATCACATAGGGGTCTCCGGGGAGCTGTTTTTT. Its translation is CASSQDHIGVSGELFF.

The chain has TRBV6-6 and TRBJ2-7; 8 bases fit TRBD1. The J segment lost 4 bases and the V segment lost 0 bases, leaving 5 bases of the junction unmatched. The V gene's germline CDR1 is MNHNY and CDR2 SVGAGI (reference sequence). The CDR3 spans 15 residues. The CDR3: CASSYSPGQDYEQYF. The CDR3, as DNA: TGTGCCAGCAGTTACTCGCCGGGACAGGATTACGAGCAGTACTTC.

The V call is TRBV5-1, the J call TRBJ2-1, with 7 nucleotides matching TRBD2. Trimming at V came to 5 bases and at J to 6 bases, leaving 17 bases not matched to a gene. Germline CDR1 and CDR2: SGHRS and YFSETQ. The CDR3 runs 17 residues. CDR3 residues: CASSLNPSGLLGNEQFF. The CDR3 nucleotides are TGCGCCAGCAGTTTGAATCCTAGCGGACTGTTGGGCAATGAGCAGTTCTTC.

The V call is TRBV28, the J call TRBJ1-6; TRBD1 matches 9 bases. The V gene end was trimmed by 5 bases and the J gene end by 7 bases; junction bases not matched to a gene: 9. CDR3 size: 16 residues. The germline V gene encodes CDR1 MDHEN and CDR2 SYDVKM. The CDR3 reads CASSPWTGEGNSPLHF. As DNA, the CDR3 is TGTGCCAGCAGTCCGTGGACAGGGGAAGGGAATTCACCCCTCCACTTT.

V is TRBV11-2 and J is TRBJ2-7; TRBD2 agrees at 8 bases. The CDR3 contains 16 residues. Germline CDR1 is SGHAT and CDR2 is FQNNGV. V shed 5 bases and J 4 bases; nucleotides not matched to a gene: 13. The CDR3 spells CASSPIFGRAGYEQYF. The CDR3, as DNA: TGTGCCAGCAGCCCCATCTTCGGGAGGGCCGGGTACGAGCAGTACTTC.

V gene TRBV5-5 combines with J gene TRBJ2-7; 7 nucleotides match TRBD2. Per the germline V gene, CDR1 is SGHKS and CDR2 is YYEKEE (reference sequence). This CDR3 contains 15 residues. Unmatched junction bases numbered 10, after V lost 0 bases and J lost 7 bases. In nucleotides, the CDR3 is TGTGCCAGCAGCTTGGAGCTAGCGGACCGTTTAGAGCAGTACTTC. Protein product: CASSLELADRLEQYF.

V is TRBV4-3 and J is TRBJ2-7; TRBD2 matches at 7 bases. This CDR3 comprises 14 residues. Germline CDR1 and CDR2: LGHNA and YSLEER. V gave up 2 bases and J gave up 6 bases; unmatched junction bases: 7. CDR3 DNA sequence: TGCGCCAGCAGCCAAACCGGACTAGGCAGCGAGCAGTACTTC. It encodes CASSQTGLGSEQYF.

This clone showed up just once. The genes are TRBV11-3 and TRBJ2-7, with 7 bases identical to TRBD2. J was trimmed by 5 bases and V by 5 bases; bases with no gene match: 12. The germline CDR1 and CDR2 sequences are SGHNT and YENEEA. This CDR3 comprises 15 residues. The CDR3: CASSPSGTGGNEQYF. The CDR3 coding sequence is TGTGCCAGCAGCCCAAGTGGGACGGGGGGAAACGAGCAGTACTTC.

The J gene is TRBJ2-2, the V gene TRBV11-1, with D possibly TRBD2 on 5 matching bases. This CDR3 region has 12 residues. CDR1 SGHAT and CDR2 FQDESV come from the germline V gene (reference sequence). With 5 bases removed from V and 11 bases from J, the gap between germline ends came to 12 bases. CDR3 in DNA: TGTGCCAGCAGCCCCGGGTCGGGAGAGCTGTTTTTT. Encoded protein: CASSPGSGELFF. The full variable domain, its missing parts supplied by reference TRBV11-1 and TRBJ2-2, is EAEVAQSPRYKITEKSQAVAFWCDPISGHATLYWYRQILGQGPELLVQFQDESVVDDSQLPKDRFSAERLKGVDSTLKIQPAELGDSAMYLCASSPGSGELFFGEGSRLTVL.

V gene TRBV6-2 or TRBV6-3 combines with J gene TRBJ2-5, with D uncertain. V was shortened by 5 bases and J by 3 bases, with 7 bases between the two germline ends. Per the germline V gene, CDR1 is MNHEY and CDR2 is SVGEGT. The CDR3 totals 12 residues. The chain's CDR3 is CASSGEKETQYF. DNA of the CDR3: TGTGCCAGCAGTGGAGAGAAAGAGACCCAGTACTTC.